This TCR beta chain was captured in a study of blood T cell repertoires in COVID-19. Generated by immunoSEQ multiplex PCR, the TCRdb table keeps only in-frame clones and is missing some. The sample shows about 150,000 clones, about 88% of them seen only once. The clonotype originates from a man between 50 and 59 years old who had recovered from COVID-19. Sequenced input: peripheral blood.

CDR3 sequence reads: CASSLVSGSRARGEQFF. DNA of the CDR3: TGTGCCAGCAGCTTAGTTAGCGGGAGCCGCGCAAGGGGTGAGCAGTTCTTC. The genes are TRBV7-2 and TRBJ2-1, with 9 nucleotides matching TRBD2. With V trimmed by 1 base and J by 9 bases, 13 bases remained unmatched. The CDR3 consists of 17 residues. Looked up from germline, CDR1 is SGHTA and CDR2 is FQGNSA.